Listed here are 9 T cell receptor beta chains from one sample, sequenced in a study of neurological immune-mediated disorders. One entry per CDR3 protein results from TCRdb running MiXCR on the 5' RACE reads. The table has 15,000 to 20,000 distinct CDR3 sequences, about 11% seen once. Sequencing used CD8+ T cells from blood. Receptors originate from a woman between 50 and 59 years old in good health.

This clonotype was counted at least ten times. The genes are TRBV27 and TRBJ1-2; TRBD1 matches at 8 bases. Per the germline V gene, CDR1 is MNHEY and CDR2 is SMNVEV (reference sequence). The CDR3 loop spans 19 amino acids. V was clipped by 2 bases and J by 4 bases; unmatched bases: 18. CDR3 protein: CASSLQMEAPTGVSYGYTF. The CDR3 DNA is TGTGCCAGCAGTTTACAGATGGAGGCCCCGACAGGGGTGAGCTATGGCTACACCTTC.

This clonotype was seen repeatedly, ten times or more. The chain employs TRBV20-1 and TRBJ2-1; no clear D gene. V shed 4 bases and J shed 4 bases, with 8 bases lying between them. CDR1 is DFQATT and CDR2 is SNEGSKA in the germline V gene (reference sequence). This CDR3 is 12 amino acids long. The CDR3 coding sequence is TGCAGTGCTAAGGACCTGTACAATGAGCAGTTCTTC. This gives the protein CSAKDLYNEQFF.

This clonotype appeared many times. The chain employs TRBV6-7 and TRBJ1-5; D might be TRBD1 (6 bases). TRBV6-7 is an ORF for which the function is uncertain. This CDR3 comprises 15 residues. The V and J ends lost 0 bases and 6 bases respectively, with 12 bases between them. This CDR3 is CASSYSGAACQPQHF. The CDR3 DNA reads TGTGCCAGCAGTTACTCGGGGGCCGCCTGTCAGCCCCAGCATTTT.

This clonotype was observed many times. The rearrangement links TRBV20-1 to TRBJ2-7, with 11 bases that match TRBD2. Looked up from germline, CDR1 is DFQATT and CDR2 is SNEGSKA (reference sequence). The CDR3 extends over 16 amino acids. V was pared by 2 bases and J by 0 bases, with 6 bases of the junction left unmatched. The CDR3 DNA reads as TGCAGTGCTAGAACGGAGGGACTAGCGGACTCCTACGAGCAGTACTTC. As protein: CSARTEGLADSYEQYF.

This clonotype was seen repeatedly, ten times or more. This chain links TRBV4-1 with TRBJ1-2; D ambiguous. The CDR3 has 14 residues. Between the trimmed V and J ends, which lost 4 bases and 0 bases, there was a span of 9 bases. Germline values: CDR1 MGHRA, CDR2 YSYEKL. The CDR3 DNA follows: TGCGCCAGCAGCCGGGTGGACTCTAACTATGGCTACACCTTC. Residues: CASSRVDSNYGYTF.

The table lists this clonotype with many counts. The chain employs TRBV20-1 and TRBJ1-3; D uncertain. CDR3 length equals 17 residues. V lost 1 base, J lost 0 bases, and 16 bases lay in between. CDR1 and CDR2 from the germline V gene are DFQATT and SNEGSKA (reference sequence). The DNA of the CDR3 is TGCAGTGCTAGAGTTGAGAGTCCGACTCTCTCTGGAAACACCATATATTTT. As protein: CSARVESPTLSGNTIYF.

This clonotype has at least ten counts. The CDR3 sequence is CASLTLFTGGLSSTDTQYF. The CDR3 DNA reads as TGTGCCAGCCTCACTCTGTTCACGGGGGGCCTCTCTAGCACAGATACGCAGTATTTT. J is TRBJ2-3 and V is TRBV28; tentative D call: TRBD2 (7 bases). Germline CDR1 is MDHEN and CDR2 is SYDVKM. This CDR3 region has 19 residues. V was shortened by 8 bases and J by 0 bases, with 27 bases between the two germline ends.

This clonotype was counted many times. This sequence joins TRBV19 and TRBJ1-6; D unclear. This CDR3 is 15 amino acids long. From germline, CDR1 is LNHDA and CDR2 SQIVND (reference sequence). V was pared by 5 bases and J by 3 bases, with 11 bases between. CDR3 protein: CASSATPGYNSPLHF. As DNA, the CDR3 is TGTGCCAGTAGTGCCACTCCGGGCTATAATTCACCCCTCCACTTT.

This clonotype was detected many times. The chain is built from TRBV6-2 or TRBV6-3 and TRBJ2-7; the D is unclear. The V gene lost 7 bases and the J gene lost 1 base, with 11 bases spanning the gap. CDR1 and CDR2 from the germline V gene are MNHEY and SVGEGT. This CDR3 comprises 13 residues. The CDR3 DNA reads TGTGCCAGCAATGGAGCAGGATCCTACGAGCAGTACTTC. Its translation is CASNGAGSYEQYF.